The 17 T cell receptor beta chains below all came from one sample that was sequenced in a study of blood T cell repertoires in COVID-19. TCRdb's table, derived via immunoSEQ multiplex PCR, lists solely in-frame clones and lacks some. The table has about 80,000 clones, roughly four fifths seen once. Specimen: peripheral blood. These TCRs come from a human donor in a cohort sampled during active COVID-19.

This chain joins TRBV5-1 and TRBJ2-6; 7 positions match TRBD2. This CDR3 has 19 residues. V gave up 0 bases and J gave up 0 bases; unmatched junction bases: 9. Germline CDR1 and CDR2: SGHRS and YFSETQ. CDR3 nucleotides: TGCGCCAGCAGCTTGGTGGGGAGGGGACCCACCTCTGGGGCCAACGTCCTGACTTTC. Protein product: CASSLVGRGPTSGANVLTF.

The rearrangement uses TRBV5-4 and TRBJ2-7; D unresolved. The CDR3 has 13 residues. Germline-derived CDR1 and CDR2 are SGHNT and YYREEE (reference sequence). V lost 4 bases and J lost 0, with 8 bases in between. The CDR3 nucleotides are TGTGCCAGCAGCCCCTTAAACTCCTACGAGCAGTACTTC. It encodes CASSPLNSYEQYF.

V is TRBV7-9 and J is TRBJ2-2; 7 bases match TRBD1. This CDR3 is built from 15 residues. V lost 4 bases, J lost 1 base, and 3 bases stayed unmatched. The germline CDR1 and CDR2 sequences are SEHNR and FQNEAQ (reference sequence). The CDR3, as DNA: TGTGCCAGCAGCTGGTGGACAGGGAACACCGGGGAGCTGTTTTTT. Its protein product is CASSWWTGNTGELFF.

The chain combines TRBV30 with TRBJ1-1; D is uncertain. The CDR3 is 15 residues long. Trimming stripped 4 bases from V and 2 bases from J, with 17 bases between. Germline CDR1 is GTSNPN and CDR2 is SVGIG (reference sequence). The DNA of the CDR3 is TGTGCCTGGACCCCGGGAGGGAAACCCAACACTGAAGCTTTCTTT. Its protein is CAWTPGGKPNTEAFF.

This chain joins TRBV9 and TRBJ2-7; 7 nucleotides line up with TRBD2. The trim removed 4 bases at V and 6 bases at J, leaving 19 bases unmatched. CDR3 length: 17 residues. Germline V gives CDR1 SGDLS, CDR2 YYNGEE. The CDR3 here is CASSPLGGNTALGEQYF. Written as DNA, the CDR3 is TGTGCCAGCAGCCCCCTGGGAGGGAACACGGCCCTAGGCGAGCAGTACTTC.

The CDR3 is CASTRQGARTDTQYF. The CDR3 coding sequence is TGTGCCAGCACTAGACAGGGGGCGCGGACAGATACGCAGTATTTT. The chain employs TRBV6-5 and TRBJ2-3; TRBD1 matches at 10 bases. The germline CDR1 and CDR2 sequences are MNHEY and SVGAGI. Trimming took 7 bases from V and 3 from J; bases not matched to a gene: 7. The CDR3 consists of 15 residues.

This clone has only one observation. This chain uses TRBV5-6 with TRBJ1-6; the D is unclear. Germline-derived CDR1 and CDR2 are SGHDT and YYEEEE. V gave up 4 bases and J gave up 0 bases, with 8 bases separating them. The CDR3 loop spans 15 amino acids. CDR3 sequence (DNA): TGTGCCAGCAGCAGCAAGAGCTCCTATAATTCACCCCTCCACTTT. Its protein product is CASSSKSSYNSPLHF.

The chain couples TRBV5-4 to TRBJ2-5; 13 nucleotides align to TRBD2. V was clipped by 3 bases and J by 7 bases; unmatched bases: 9. This CDR3 comprises 16 residues. The germline CDR1 and CDR2 sequences are SGHNT and YYREEE (reference sequence). CDR3 nucleotides: TGTGCCAGCAGCTCGGGACTAGCGGGGTCAAAAGGGACCCAGTACTTC. Encoded protein: CASSSGLAGSKGTQYF.

The chain is built from TRBV6-5 and TRBJ2-3, with D perhaps TRBD1 (6 bases). This CDR3 spans 13 amino acids. In germline, CDR1 is MNHEY, CDR2 SVGAGI. Trimming cost V 4 bases and J 4 bases, with 9 bases left between them. CDR3 region: CASSSGVPDTQYF. CDR3 nucleotides: TGTGCCAGCAGTTCAGGGGTCCCAGATACGCAGTATTTT.

This rearrangement joins TRBV5-6 to TRBJ2-3, with 10 bases aligning to TRBD2. This CDR3 has 18 residues. Trimming at V came to 4 bases and at J to 0 bases, leaving 11 bases not matched to a gene. Germline V lookup: CDR1 SGHDT, CDR2 YYEEEE. In DNA, the CDR3 is TGTGCCAGCAGCCCCAGGACTAGCGGAAGAGCTAGCACAGATACGCAGTATTTT. The encoded protein is CASSPRTSGRASTDTQYF.

The rearrangement uses TRBV9 and TRBJ2-2, with D unresolved. CDR1 is SGDLS and CDR2 is YYNGEE in the germline V gene. CDR3 size: 14 residues. V was shortened by 0 bases and J by 6 bases, with 9 bases between the two germline ends. CDR3 coding DNA: TGTGCCAGCAGCGTAGGGCAGGTCTCCGGGGAGCTGTTTTTT. Its translation is CASSVGQVSGELFF.

The rearrangement joins TRBV3-1 (or the pseudogene TRBV3-2) to TRBJ2-6; TRBD2 matches at 7 bases. With 6 bases clipped from V and 1 base from J, the junction kept 3 bases outside the gene matches. From germline, CDR1 is LGHDT and CDR2 YNNKEL (reference sequence). The CDR3 runs to 15 residues. The CDR3 DNA is TGTGCCAGCAGTCCCGGGGGGTCTGGGGCCAACGTCCTGACTTTC. Translation: CASSPGGSGANVLTF.

The chain has TRBV14 and TRBJ2-1; D not certain. The CDR3 spans 13 residues. Germline-derived CDR1 and CDR2 are SGHDN and FVKESK. The ends were cut back, 4 bases at V and 0 bases at J, with 4 bases in the middle. CDR3 sequence (DNA): TGTGCCAGCAGCCTTAGCTCCTACAATGAGCAGTTCTTC. Its translation is CASSLSSYNEQFF.

The rearrangement uses TRBV25-1 and TRBJ2-2; maybe TRBD1 (6 bases). This CDR3 region has 15 residues. V dropped 2 bases and J dropped 4 bases, with 11 bases sitting between them. Germline V lookup: CDR1 MGHDK, CDR2 SYGVNS. In DNA form, the CDR3 reads TGTGCCAGCAGTGAACAGGGGTTGAGCACCGGGGAGCTGTTTTTT. Translating it yields CASSEQGLSTGELFF.

This rearrangement joins TRBV6-1 to TRBJ1-1, with 7 bases lining up with TRBD1. The J segment lost 1 base and the V segment lost 3 bases, leaving 5 bases of the junction unmatched. Germline CDR1 reads MNHNS; CDR2 reads SASEGT. The CDR3 sequence is 15 residues long. In nucleotides, the CDR3 is TGTGCCAGCAGTGAGAGTACAGGGGCGAACACTGAAGCTTTCTTT. Residues: CASSESTGANTEAFF.

The chain combines TRBV19 with TRBJ2-2; tentatively, D is TRBD2 (6 bases). Trimming stripped 4 bases from V and 7 bases from J, with 19 bases between. Germline CDR1 is LNHDA and CDR2 is SQIVND (reference sequence). The CDR3 is 16 residues long. As DNA, the CDR3 is TGTGCCAGTAGTAATGCTCTAGCGAGCTACGGCGGGGAGCTGTTTTTT. It yields the protein CASSNALASYGGELFF.

This clone was found once. This chain connects TRBV2 to TRBJ2-5, with D perhaps TRBD2 (6 bases). The V and J ends lost 8 bases and 2 bases respectively, with 12 bases between them. The CDR3 is made up of 13 amino acids. CDR1 SNHLY and CDR2 FYNNEI come from the germline V gene. The CDR3 loop is CASGAGIQETQYF. CDR3 sequence (DNA): TGTGCCAGCGGGGCGGGGATACAAGAGACCCAGTACTTC.